What follows are 8 T cell receptor beta chains derived from one specimen sequenced in a study of OX40 agonist ivuxolimab in advanced cancers. This table comes from immunoSEQ multiplex PCR, and its TCRdb copy is limited to in-frame clones, with some not included. The sample has more than 20,000 clones; 83% are singletons. This specimen consisted of CD4+ or CD8+ T cells sorted from blood, obtained in a trial of the OX40 agonist ivuxolimab. Receptor source: an adult with an advanced solid tumor such as melanoma, head and neck, liver or kidney cancer.

The genes are TRBV28 and TRBJ1-5; perhaps TRBD1 as D (6 bases). Germline V CDR1 and CDR2: MDHEN, SYDVKM. CDR3 length equals 13 residues. V was pared by 7 bases and J by 7 bases, with 14 bases between. The CDR3 DNA sequence: TGTGCCAGCAACCCGACAGGACCCCAGCCCCAGCATTTT. Its translation is CASNPTGPQPQHF.

Comments on this clone: At one end the junction does not follow the germline gene, possibly because of a read error. The rearrangement links TRBV7-7 to TRBJ2-1; TRBD2 matches 9 bases. This CDR3 is built from 16 residues. The germline V gene encodes CDR1 SSHAT and CDR2 FNYEAQ (reference sequence). CDR3 protein: CASSLDSGGRYNEQFF. The CDR3, as DNA: TGTGCTAGCAGCTTGGACAGCGGGGGGCGCTACAATGAGCAGTTCTTC.

This chain links TRBV9 with TRBJ1-4; weak D call: TRBD1 (5 bases). Germline loops: CDR1 SGDLS, CDR2 YYNGEE. This CDR3 region has 14 residues. V lost 0 bases to trimming and J lost 7 bases, with 10 bases between them. The CDR3 here is CASSVAYRGEKLFF. CDR3 bases: TGTGCCAGCAGCGTAGCCTATAGGGGTGAAAAACTGTTTTTT.

The CDR3 nucleotides read TGTGCCAGCAGTTACCGGGACGGAGCCGACGAGCAGTACTTC. Protein sequence: CASSYRDGADEQYF. J is TRBJ2-7 and V is TRBV27; D may be TRBD1 or TRBD2 (5 bases each). The length of the CDR3 is 14 residues. With 4 bases removed from V and 5 bases from J, the gap between germline ends came to 15 bases. Germline assignment: CDR1 MNHEY and CDR2 SMNVEV (reference sequence).

The rearrangement joins TRBV4-2 to TRBJ1-1; the D is unclear. Germline V gene sequence: CDR1 LGHNA, CDR2 YNFKEQ. The CDR3 loop spans 12 amino acids. V lost 3 bases and J lost 4, with 6 bases in between. The CDR3 region has the DNA TGTGCCAGCAGCCAGGGGATCACTGAAGCTTTCTTT. Translation: CASSQGITEAFF.

The chain joins TRBV19 to TRBJ2-7; D is tentatively TRBD1 or TRBD2 (6 bases each). V shed 4 bases and J shed 0 bases, with 13 bases lying between them. The CDR3 has 15 residues. The germline V gene encodes CDR1 LNHDA and CDR2 SQIVND (reference sequence). CDR3 residues: CASSSSGANSYEQYF. The CDR3 nucleotides read TGTGCCAGTAGTAGCTCGGGGGCGAACTCCTACGAGCAGTACTTC.

The chain is built from TRBV27 and TRBJ2-7; D not resolved. Trimming pared 5 bases from V and 3 bases from J, leaving 5 bases between. CDR1 and CDR2 from the germline V gene are MNHEY and SMNVEV (reference sequence). This CDR3 spans 11 amino acids. The CDR3: CASSPGYEQYF. CDR3 sequence (DNA): TGTGCCAGCAGTCCCGGCTACGAGCAGTACTTC.

This clone was detected once. The chain is built from TRBV11-2 and TRBJ2-1; perhaps TRBD2 as D (6 bases). This CDR3 comprises 17 residues. V lost 0 bases to trimming and J lost 4 bases, with 16 bases between them. Germline CDR1 and CDR2: SGHAT and FQNNGV. The CDR3 sequence: CASSLDAVRGSYNEQFF. The DNA for the CDR3 is TGTGCCAGCAGCTTAGATGCCGTCCGGGGGTCTTACAATGAGCAGTTCTTC.